This T cell receptor beta chain was profiled in a study of blood T cell repertoires in COVID-19. As for the study in general: COVID-19 samples, acute and convalescent, were from the United States, Italy and Spain. Sample material is recorded as cDNA or gDNA derived from T cells, B-cell-depleted T cells, or PBMCs.

Germline V CDR1 and CDR2: MNHEY, SVGAGI. The V segment lost 4 bases and the J segment 1 base; nucleotides outside the gene matches: 4. The CDR3 consists of 15 residues. In the study's own analysis: By means of reference gene primer amplification, nucleated cell counts were estimated. Measured with immunoSEQ multiplex PCR; TCRdb has only the in-frame clones, and not every one. D and trimming were read from the DNA, whereas the V and J calls and clone size are those reported in that table. The sample has some 120,000 clones, 75% to 85% seen once; the top ten hold around 20%. The TCR was taken from a man aged 80 or over with acute or convalescent COVID-19. Sequenced sample: peripheral blood. The chain combines TRBV6-5 with TRBJ1-5, with 7 bases identical to TRBD1. This chain's CDR3 is CASSSQGQSNQPQHF. The CDR3 DNA follows: TGTGCCAGCAGTTCACAGGGGCAGAGCAATCAGCCCCAGCATTTT.